This TCR beta chain stems from a study of T cells in Graves' hyperthyroidism and ophthalmopathy. From RNA transcripts, TCR beta CDR3 regions were amplified. TCR CDR3 underwent first-round RT-PCR with the HTBI primer set. TCRdb recomputed calls from the multiplex PCR reads with MiXCR, one row per CDR3 protein. The sample includes around 190,000 distinct CDR3 sequences, 17% of them seen just once. This clonotype was recorded many times. Germline assignment: CDR1 DFQATT and CDR2 SNEGSKA (reference sequence). The CDR3 sequence is 17 residues long. With 4 bases clipped from V and 4 bases from J, the junction kept 9 bases outside the gene matches.

The genes are TRBV20-1 and TRBJ2-3; 15 bases are shared with TRBD2. The sample was blood. The TCR was taken from a woman aged 50 to 65 with Graves' hyperthyroidism. The CDR3 spells CSATALGLAGGSDTQYF. As DNA, the CDR3 is TGCAGTGCTACGGCGCTAGGACTAGCGGGAGGGTCAGATACGCAGTATTTT.